This TCR beta chain is from a study of T-cell memory formation after mild COVID-19. Study background: The two donors had largely donor-specific TCR clusters.

TCRdb reprocessed the 5' RACE reads with MiXCR, giving one entry per CDR3 protein. The table records hundreds of thousands of distinct CDR3 sequences, 15% to 20% of them present only once. The V and J ends lost 9 bases and 4 bases, in that order; junction bases with no gene match: 7. From germline, CDR1 is LNHDA and CDR2 SQIVND (reference sequence). The CDR3 contains 13 residues. The sample holds a few counts of this clonotype. Its antigen is not known. Whole-study findings and limits: Day 15 to 85 contractors were CD4/CD8 balanced; later expanders leaned CD4+.

Sequencing was done on a sample of PBMCs or a T cell subset sorted from them (not recorded which). The V call is TRBV19, the J call TRBJ2-7, with 9 bases matching TRBD1. The receptor's source is an adult woman who had mild COVID-19 (a few samples of this study predate the infection). Cell type and time point are not known. As DNA, the CDR3 is TGTGCCAGCGGGACAGGGATAGGATACGAGCAGTACTTC. Amino acid sequence: CASGTGIGYEQYF.